A selection of T cell receptor beta chains follows, all from one sample in a study of T cell repertoires in cytomegalovirus infection. MiXCR was run by TCRdb on the reads, yielding one entry per CDR3 protein. The sample shows 750,000 to 900,000 distinct CDR3 sequences, about 28% of them seen only once. No antigens are known for them. The material was cultured CD8+ T cells from PBMCs, obtained from culture after CMV antigen stimulation. The receptors were gathered from a human donor in good health (CMV status not recorded). Some clones in this sample may be carry-over from other donors' samples. Both conserved end residues are part of each CDR3. The D gene is left open where the match is weak. Clone size is not always given. Where it is, it says once, few, many or a class for expanded clones.

TRBV6-6	NA	NA	TRBJ1-1	TGTGCCAGCAGTTACTCGTGGGGGATCGTGTACACTGAAGCTTTCTTT	CASSYSWGIVYTEAFF
TRBV7-2	TRBD1	many	TRBJ2-5	TGTGCCAGCAGCTTAGGAGGGACAGACCATCGAGAGACCCAGTACTTC	CASSLGGTDHRETQYF
TRBV2	NA	few	TRBJ1-5	TGTGCCAGCAGCCAGACGGGGGTTCATAGCAATCAGCCCCAGCATTTT	CASSQTGVHSNQPQHF
TRBV12-3/TRBV12-4	NA	many	TRBJ1-2	TGTGCCAGCAGTTTAGACCCGGCGTCTGGCGTTGGCTACACCTTC	CASSLDPASGVGYTF
TRBV7-9	NA	many	TRBJ2-7	TGTGCCAGCAGCACACCCGACAGACTCTACGAGCAGTACTTC	CASSTPDRLYEQYF
TRBV15	TRBD2	NA	TRBJ2-1	TGTGCCACCAGCAGGCCATCTCCGGGACTAGCGGGGGGAAAGCGGTTCTTC	CATSRPSPGLAGGKRFF
TRBV7-2	NA	many	TRBJ2-1	TGTGCCAGCAGCTTAGGCGCCCCAAGGAGCTCCTACAATGAGCAGTTCTTC	CASSLGAPRSSYNEQFF
TRBV18	NA	once	TRBJ2-1	TGTGCCAGCTCACACGACAATGAGCAGTTCTTC	CASSHDNEQFF
TRBV6-1	NA	few	TRBJ2-7	TGTGCCAGCAGTGATCCGGGGCGAGTTTACGAGCAGTACTTC	CASSDPGRVYEQYF
TRBV15	NA	NA	TRBJ2-6	TGTGCCACCACGTACACCAGGAACTCTGGGGCCAACGTCCTGACTTTC	CATTYTRNSGANVLTF
TRBV15	NA	few	TRBJ1-1	TGTGCCACCAGCAGAGATGGAAGGGGCGCGGGGACTGAAGCTTTCTTT	CATSRDGRGAGTEAFF
TRBV20-1	TRBD2	NA	TRBJ2-1	TGCAGTGCTAGAGATCCCGGACTAGTGAGCTCCTACAATGAGCAGTTCTTC	CSARDPGLVSSYNEQFF
TRBV7-8	NA	many	TRBJ1-5	TGTGCCAGCAGCCACCGGGGGGATCAGCCCCAGCATTTT	CASSHRGDQPQHF
TRBV5-6	NA	NA	TRBJ1-1	TGTGCCAGCAGCTTGGCCGAGGGGGCTGAAGCTTTCTTT	CASSLAEGAEAFF
TRBV11-1	TRBD1	NA	TRBJ2-1	TGTGCCAGCAGCTCGGACAGGGCACTACGCAATGAGCAGTTCTTC	CASSSDRALRNEQFF
TRBV5-1	NA	NA	TRBJ1-1	TGCGCCAGCACCAGAAGTCAGACGGGGGCAAACACTGAAGCTTTCTTT	CASTRSQTGANTEAFF
TRBV7-9	TRBD1	NA	TRBJ1-4	TGTGCCAGCAGCTTAGTAGGACAGGATGAAAAACTGTTTTTT	CASSLVGQDEKLFF
TRBV7-8	TRBD2	many	TRBJ2-5	TGTGCCAGCAGCTCGTTACATAGGACTAGTCAAGAGACCCAGTACTTC	CASSSLHRTSQETQYF
TRBV11-2	NA	few	TRBJ1-2	TGTGCCAGCAGCGAGACAAATGGGGGCTACACCTTC	CASSETNGGYTF
TRBV19	NA	NA	TRBJ1-5	TGTGCCAGTAGTATTGGACTTCTCTTTAGCAATCAGCCCCAGCATTTT	CASSIGLLFSNQPQHF
TRBV4-3	TRBD1	few	TRBJ2-3	TGCGCCAGCAGCACCCGAGACAGGGGCAGAGATACGCAGTATTTT	CASSTRDRGRDTQYF
TRBV7-9	NA	NA	TRBJ2-4	TGTGCCAGCAGCCATCGGGACACGGTCGCCAAAAACATTCAGTACTTC	CASSHRDTVAKNIQYF
TRBV12-3/TRBV12-4	NA	many	TRBJ1-1	TGTGCCAGCAGCCCCCTGGGCAGGGCTGAAGCTTTCTTT	CASSPLGRAEAFF
TRBV4-3	NA	NA	TRBJ1-2	TGCGCCAGCAGCCAGGGAAGGGCCAATTATGGCTACACCTTC	CASSQGRANYGYTF
TRBV6-5	NA	NA	TRBJ2-2	TGTGCCAGCAGTGCGCGGGACTTTTCGAACACCGGGGAGCTGTTTTTT	CASSARDFSNTGELFF
TRBV5-6	NA	NA	TRBJ2-2	TGTGCCAGCAGCTTGGGGACACGTTCCGGGGAGCTGTTTTTT	CASSLGTRSGELFF
TRBV27	NA	many	TRBJ1-2	TGTGCCAGCAGTTCCCCCGACAGCCCCGTCTATGGCTACACCTTC	CASSSPDSPVYGYTF
TRBV5-4	TRBD1	NA	TRBJ2-5	TGTGCCAGCAGCACTTGGGACAGGGGGCCCCCGGAGACCCAGTACTTC	CASSTWDRGPPETQYF